These 10 T cell receptor beta chains came from one sample sequenced in a study of identical twins' blood T cells. TCRdb reprocessed the 5' RACE reads with MiXCR, giving one entry per CDR3 protein. The sample yields hundreds of thousands of distinct CDR3 sequences, over 25% seen once. Specimen: PBMCs. The receptor set was obtained from a woman aged 18-49 years in good health.

The rearrangement joins TRBV6-5 to TRBJ2-1; 9 bases match TRBD1. Looked up from germline, CDR1 is MNHEY and CDR2 is SVGAGI. J lost 4 bases, V lost 1 base, and 5 bases had no gene match. The CDR3 covers 16 residues. CDR3 loop: CASSYFWDRDYNEQFF. CDR3 coding DNA: TGTGCCAGCAGTTACTTCTGGGACAGGGATTACAATGAGCAGTTCTTC.

This clonotype was detected ten times or more. V gene TRBV11-3 combines with J gene TRBJ1-1; possible D gene TRBD1, 5 bases. Germline V lookup: CDR1 SGHNT, CDR2 YENEEA. The CDR3 totals 15 residues. The V gene lost 3 bases and the J gene lost 3 bases, with 14 bases spanning the gap. The CDR3 spells CASSFVFRGDTEAFF. The CDR3 DNA sequence: TGTGCCAGCAGCTTCGTTTTTAGAGGGGACACTGAAGCTTTCTTT.

The genes are TRBV5-1 and TRBJ2-3; the D is unclear. Trimming took 3 bases from V and 7 from J, leaving 12 bases between them. The CDR3 length is 13 residues. In germline, CDR1 is SGHRS, CDR2 YFSETQ. The CDR3 spells CASSYDRPNTQYF. Written as DNA, the CDR3 is TGCGCCAGCAGCTATGACCGTCCCAATACGCAGTATTTT.

This clonotype was found a few times. The CDR3 DNA follows: TGCGCCAGCAGCTCGACTAGCGGGAGTGGCACCGGGGAGCTGTTTTTT. It is translated as CASSSTSGSGTGELFF. The chain employs TRBV5-1 and TRBJ2-2; 12 positions match TRBD2. The CDR3 is made up of 16 amino acids. The trim removed 3 bases at V and 4 bases at J, leaving 4 bases unmatched. Germline CDR1 SGHRS, CDR2 YFSETQ.

V is TRBV28 and J is TRBJ2-7; D may be TRBD1 (6 bases). V was trimmed by 5 bases and J by 0 bases, leaving 11 bases between them. Looked up from germline, CDR1 is MDHEN and CDR2 is SYDVKM. This CDR3 is built from 14 residues. CDR3 DNA sequence: TGTGCCAGCAGTCGGACAGTAGCCTCCTACGAGCAGTACTTC. It specifies CASSRTVASYEQYF.

The chain is built from TRBV20-1 and TRBJ1-1; D possibly corresponds to TRBD1 (6 bases). With 3 bases removed from V and 5 bases from J, the gap between germline ends came to 13 bases. The CDR3 sequence is 13 residues long. Looked up from germline, CDR1 is DFQATT and CDR2 is SNEGSKA (reference sequence). The CDR3 reads CSARGGRRTEAFF. DNA of the CDR3: TGCAGTGCTAGGGGGGGCAGAAGGACTGAAGCTTTCTTT.

In this sample, this clonotype turned up many times. The chain carries TRBV10-3 and TRBJ1-3; no firm D call. V was clipped by 0 bases and J by 1 base, with 7 bases between them. This CDR3 is 15 amino acids long. Germline V gene sequence: CDR1 ENHRY, CDR2 SYGVKD. CDR3 sequence (DNA): TGTGCCATCAGTGAGTCCCGGGTTTCTGGAAACACCATATATTTT. This gives the protein CAISESRVSGNTIYF.

This clonotype is a singleton in its sample. At one end, the junction sequence differs from germline, possibly due to a read error. The gene calls are TRBV20-1 and TRBJ2-6; D may correspond to TRBD1 or TRBD2 (5 bases each). Germline CDR1 and CDR2: DFQATT and SNEGSKA (reference sequence). The length of the CDR3 is 18 residues. CDR3 in amino acids: CSTRDKVPGPSGANVLTF. CDR3 DNA: TGCAGTACTAGAGATAAAGTCCCGGGGCCCTCTGGGGCCAACGTCCTGACTTTC.

This clonotype was seen a single time. The chain combines TRBV19 with TRBJ1-1; D remains ambiguous. The CDR3 has 14 residues. Germline V gene data show CDR1 as LNHDA and CDR2 as SQIVND (reference sequence). Trimming cost V 1 base and J 7 bases, with 13 bases left between them. The CDR3 nucleotides are TGTGCCAGTAGTATAGTGGCGTCTCCCGGTGAAGCTTTCTTT. Its translation is CASSIVASPGEAFF.

This clonotype was seen ten or more times. The chain has TRBV29-1 and TRBJ1-2; 7 bases fit TRBD1. Germline trimming cut 5 bases from V and 0 bases from J; bases unmatched to any gene: 3. The CDR3 length is 13 residues. Germline V gene sequence: CDR1 SQVTM, CDR2 ANQGSEA. The CDR3 DNA reads TGCAGCGTTCGGGACAGTGCTAACTATGGCTACACCTTC. Residues: CSVRDSANYGYTF.